Listed below are T cell receptor beta chains from one sample, sequenced in a study of T cell repertoires in cytomegalovirus infection. MiXCR, run by TCRdb on the reads, gives a single entry per CDR3 protein. The profile shows roughly 990,000 distinct CDR3 sequences, 25% to 40% of them singletons. For these TCRs, the target antigens are not known. Material: cultured CD8+ T cells from PBMCs, obtained from culture after CMV antigen stimulation. These receptor sequences come from a human donor in good health (CMV status not recorded). Some clones in this sample may be carry-over from other donors' samples. Each CDR3 is given with its conserved first and last residue. Fields, in order: D gene, clone size, J gene, V gene, CDR3 protein, CDR3 DNA. D genes are given only for firm matches. Not all rows give a size; the values are once, few, many and, for expanded clones, a class.

D gene: -; clone size: -; J gene: TRBJ1-1; V gene: TRBV4-3; CDR3 protein: CASSQDKQRTEAFF; CDR3 DNA: TGCGCCAGCAGCCAAGATAAACAGAGGACTGAAGCTTTCTTT
D gene: TRBD1; clone size: few; J gene: TRBJ2-1; V gene: TRBV24-1; CDR3 protein: CATSDSHARTGYYNEQFF; CDR3 DNA: TGTGCCACCAGTGATTCGCACGCACGGACAGGGTACTACAATGAGCAGTTCTTC
D gene: -; clone size: -; J gene: TRBJ2-4; V gene: TRBV6-5; CDR3 protein: CASSPDPRRDIQYF; CDR3 DNA: TGTGCCAGCAGTCCGGACCCCCGGCGGGACATTCAGTACTTC
D gene: TRBD2; clone size: few; J gene: TRBJ2-5; V gene: TRBV7-6; CDR3 protein: CASTGLPTWRGNQETQYF; CDR3 DNA: TGTGCCAGCACTGGCCTTCCTACTTGGCGGGGGAACCAAGAGACCCAGTACTTC
D gene: -; clone size: -; J gene: TRBJ1-2; V gene: TRBV5-6; CDR3 protein: CVSSRKGRPVANYGYTF; CDR3 DNA: TGTGTCAGCAGCCGGAAGGGACGCCCCGTAGCTAACTATGGCTACACCTTC
D gene: -; clone size: many; J gene: TRBJ2-2; V gene: TRBV7-8; CDR3 protein: CASYLPAGVNTGELFF; CDR3 DNA: TGTGCCAGTTATCTCCCGGCTGGGGTGAACACCGGGGAGCTGTTTTTT
D gene: -; clone size: -; J gene: TRBJ1-1; V gene: TRBV4-1; CDR3 protein: CASSPLGSLENTEAFF; CDR3 DNA: TGCGCCAGCAGCCCCCTCGGGAGCCTGGAGAACACTGAAGCTTTCTTT
D gene: TRBD2; clone size: few; J gene: TRBJ2-1; V gene: TRBV27; CDR3 protein: CASSLPGLAGGHEQFF; CDR3 DNA: TGTGCCAGCAGTCTTCCCGGACTAGCGGGGGGTCATGAGCAGTTCTTC
D gene: -; clone size: -; J gene: TRBJ2-1; V gene: TRBV7-9; CDR3 protein: CASSPTPGEIYNEQFF; CDR3 DNA: TGTGCCAGCAGCCCTACGCCAGGAGAGATTTACAATGAGCAGTTCTTC
D gene: TRBD2; clone size: -; J gene: TRBJ2-1; V gene: TRBV20-1; CDR3 protein: CSARDVLAGGYNEQFF; CDR3 DNA: TGCAGTGCTAGAGACGTACTAGCGGGGGGTTACAATGAGCAGTTCTTC
D gene: -; clone size: -; J gene: TRBJ1-5; V gene: TRBV25-1; CDR3 protein: CASSESGGHQPQHF; CDR3 DNA: TGTGCCAGCAGTGAATCTGGGGGCCATCAGCCCCAGCATTTT
D gene: TRBD1; clone size: -; J gene: TRBJ2-1; V gene: TRBV28; CDR3 protein: CASSPLQGEYVDEQFF; CDR3 DNA: TGTGCCAGCAGCCCTCTGCAGGGGGAGTACGTGGATGAGCAGTTCTTC
D gene: -; clone size: few; J gene: TRBJ1-2; V gene: TRBV29-1; CDR3 protein: CSVEATGANYGYTF; CDR3 DNA: TGCAGCGTTGAAGCGACGGGAGCTAACTATGGCTACACCTTC
D gene: -; clone size: -; J gene: TRBJ1-5; V gene: TRBV6-1; CDR3 protein: CASNFVPTSNQPQHF; CDR3 DNA: TGTGCCAGCAACTTCGTCCCGACGAGCAATCAGCCCCAGCATTTT
D gene: -; clone size: few; J gene: TRBJ1-1; V gene: TRBV19; CDR3 protein: CASSISSVNTEAFF; CDR3 DNA: TGTGCCAGTAGTATCTCTTCCGTGAACACTGAAGCTTTCTTT
D gene: -; clone size: -; J gene: TRBJ1-2; V gene: TRBV6-1; CDR3 protein: CASEGLPWGCTF; CDR3 DNA: TGTGCCAGCGAGGGGTTGCCCTGGGGCTGCACCTTC
D gene: TRBD2; clone size: few; J gene: TRBJ2-1; V gene: TRBV27; CDR3 protein: CASSQRGGLDYNEQFF; CDR3 DNA: TGTGCCAGCAGTCAGCGGGGGGGCCTAGATTACAATGAGCAGTTCTTC
D gene: TRBD1; clone size: -; J gene: TRBJ1-5; V gene: TRBV12-5; CDR3 protein: CASGFGTGGVQPQHF; CDR3 DNA: TGTGCTAGTGGTTTCGGGACAGGGGGAGTTCAGCCCCAGCATTTT
D gene: TRBD2; clone size: -; J gene: TRBJ2-1; V gene: TRBV6-2/TRBV6-3; CDR3 protein: CASCGLASYSEQFF; CDR3 DNA: TGTGCCAGCTGTGGACTAGCCTCATACAGTGAGCAGTTCTTC
D gene: -; clone size: few; J gene: TRBJ2-3; V gene: TRBV14; CDR3 protein: CASSQGTANTDTQYF; CDR3 DNA: TGTGCCAGCAGCCAAGGGACAGCTAACACAGATACGCAGTATTTT
D gene: -; clone size: many; J gene: TRBJ2-5; V gene: TRBV7-8; CDR3 protein: CASSSAALTQYF; CDR3 DNA: TGTGCCAGCAGCTCAGCCGCCTTGACCCAGTACTTC
D gene: -; clone size: -; J gene: TRBJ2-1; V gene: TRBV27; CDR3 protein: CATMGGGSYNEQFF; CDR3 DNA: TGTGCCACCATGGGGGGTGGTTCCTACAATGAGCAGTTCTTC
D gene: TRBD1; clone size: -; J gene: TRBJ2-7; V gene: TRBV6-1; CDR3 protein: CASGQGRGEQYF; CDR3 DNA: TGTGCCAGCGGACAGGGGAGAGGCGAGCAGTACTTC
D gene: TRBD2; clone size: -; J gene: TRBJ2-1; V gene: TRBV12-3/TRBV12-4; CDR3 protein: CASSSTSVWNNEQFF; CDR3 DNA: TGTGCCAGCAGTTCGACTAGCGTTTGGAACAATGAGCAGTTCTTC
D gene: -; clone size: -; J gene: TRBJ1-5; V gene: TRBV4-1; CDR3 protein: CASSQDRAFSNQPQHF; CDR3 DNA: TGCGCCAGCAGCCAAGATAGGGCTTTTAGCAATCAGCCCCAGCATTTT
D gene: -; clone size: many; J gene: TRBJ1-4; V gene: TRBV7-2; CDR3 protein: CASSLRTPTNEKLFF; CDR3 DNA: TGTGCCAGCAGCTTACGGACACCTACAAATGAAAAACTGTTTTTT
D gene: TRBD2; clone size: -; J gene: TRBJ2-3; V gene: TRBV7-4; CDR3 protein: CASSPQGGGTSGGYTDTQYF; CDR3 DNA: TGTGCCAGCAGCCCCCAAGGGGGGGGGACTAGCGGGGGATACACAGATACGCAGTATTTT
D gene: -; clone size: -; J gene: TRBJ2-2; V gene: TRBV6-2/TRBV6-3; CDR3 protein: CASSYGETGELFF; CDR3 DNA: TGTGCCAGCAGTTACGGGGAAACCGGGGAGCTGTTTTTT
D gene: -; clone size: -; J gene: TRBJ1-1; V gene: TRBV6-1; CDR3 protein: CASTSPGTTEAFF; CDR3 DNA: TGTGCCAGCACCTCGCCAGGGACGACTGAAGCTTTCTTT
D gene: TRBD2; clone size: few; J gene: TRBJ2-3; V gene: TRBV9; CDR3 protein: CASSVGTSGTDTQYF; CDR3 DNA: TGTGCCAGCAGCGTCGGGACTAGCGGCACAGATACGCAGTATTTT
D gene: -; clone size: -; J gene: TRBJ2-1; V gene: TRBV28; CDR3 protein: CASTQGRIRSNEQFF; CDR3 DNA: TGTGCCAGCACCCAAGGCAGGATCCGGTCCAATGAGCAGTTCTTC
D gene: -; clone size: -; J gene: TRBJ2-1; V gene: TRBV27; CDR3 protein: CASSFRAGEQFF; CDR3 DNA: TGTGCCAGCAGTTTTCGGGCGGGTGAGCAGTTCTTC
D gene: -; clone size: many; J gene: TRBJ2-1; V gene: TRBV7-8; CDR3 protein: CASSLNSGPYNEQFF; CDR3 DNA: TGTGCCAGCAGCTTGAATAGCGGACCCTACAATGAGCAGTTCTTC
D gene: TRBD2; clone size: many; J gene: TRBJ2-7; V gene: TRBV7-2; CDR3 protein: CASSSWVSGGAHEQYF; CDR3 DNA: TGTGCCAGCAGCTCCTGGGTGTCCGGGGGGGCACACGAGCAGTACTTC
D gene: -; clone size: -; J gene: TRBJ2-1; V gene: TRBV6-2/TRBV6-3; CDR3 protein: CASSLPAQYNEQFF; CDR3 DNA: TGTGCCAGCAGCCTACCAGCCCAATACAATGAGCAGTTCTTC
D gene: -; clone size: few; J gene: TRBJ1-4; V gene: TRBV12-5; CDR3 protein: CASGGVGTNEKLFF; CDR3 DNA: TGTGCTAGTGGTGGAGTGGGAACTAATGAAAAACTGTTTTTT
D gene: -; clone size: few; J gene: TRBJ1-1; V gene: TRBV6-2/TRBV6-3; CDR3 protein: CASSYKSMNTEAFF; CDR3 DNA: TGTGCCAGCAGTTATAAGTCAATGAACACTGAAGCTTTCTTT
D gene: TRBD2; clone size: many; J gene: TRBJ2-1; V gene: TRBV7-9; CDR3 protein: CASSSVTSGGPYNEQFF; CDR3 DNA: TGTGCCAGCAGCTCAGTGACTAGCGGGGGACCCTACAATGAGCAGTTCTTC
D gene: TRBD1; clone size: -; J gene: TRBJ2-2; V gene: TRBV19; CDR3 protein: CATSGQGGPPNTGELFF; CDR3 DNA: TGTGCCACCTCGGGACAAGGGGGCCCCCCGAACACCGGGGAGCTGTTTTTT
D gene: -; clone size: -; J gene: TRBJ2-2; V gene: TRBV6-5; CDR3 protein: CASSYRSSATGELFF; CDR3 DNA: TGTGCCAGCAGTTACAGGTCTTCAGCAACCGGGGAGCTGTTTTTT
D gene: -; clone size: -; J gene: TRBJ2-1; V gene: TRBV24-1; CDR3 protein: CATSDLRNTGDSYNEQFF; CDR3 DNA: TGTGCCACCAGTGATTTGCGGAATACGGGGGACTCCTACAATGAGCAGTTCTTC